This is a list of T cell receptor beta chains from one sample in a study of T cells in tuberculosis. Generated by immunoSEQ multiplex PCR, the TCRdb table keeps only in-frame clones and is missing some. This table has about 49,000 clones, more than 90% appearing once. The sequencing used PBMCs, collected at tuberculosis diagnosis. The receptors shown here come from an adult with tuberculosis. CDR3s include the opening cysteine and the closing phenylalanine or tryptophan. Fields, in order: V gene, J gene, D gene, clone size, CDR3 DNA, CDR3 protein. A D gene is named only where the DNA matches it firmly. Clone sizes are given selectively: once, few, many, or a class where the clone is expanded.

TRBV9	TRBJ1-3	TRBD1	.	TGTGCCAGCAGCGGACAGGGATTGGAAGGCACCATATATTTT	CASSGQGLEGTIYF
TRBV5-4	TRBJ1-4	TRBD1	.	TGTGCCAGCAGCTTACGGGGACAGGGCGGTGAAAAACTGTTTTTT	CASSLRGQGGEKLFF
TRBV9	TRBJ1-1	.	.	TGTGCCAGCAGCGTTGCTAGCGGGACTGAAGCTTTCTTT	CASSVASGTEAFF
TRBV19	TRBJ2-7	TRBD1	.	TGTGCCAGTAGTATATCGGGACAGACCTACGAGCAGTACTTC	CASSISGQTYEQYF
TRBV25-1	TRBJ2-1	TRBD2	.	TGTGCCAGCAGCGTCGCTAGCGGCAACAATGAGCAGTTCTTC	CASSVASGNNEQFF
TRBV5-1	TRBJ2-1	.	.	TGCGCCAGCAGCTTGGCGGACTACCGATTCGGCAATGAGCAGTTCTTC	CASSLADYRFGNEQFF
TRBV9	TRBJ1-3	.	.	TGTGCCAGCAGCGTCAGGGCGGCTGGAAACACCATATATTTT	CASSVRAAGNTIYF
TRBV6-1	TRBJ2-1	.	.	TGTGCCAGCAGTGAAAATCTTTACAATGAGCAGTTCTTC	CASSENLYNEQFF
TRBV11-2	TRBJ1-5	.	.	TGTGCCAGCAGCTTAGATGCCGATCCGGTTCAGCCCCAGCATTTT	CASSLDADPVQPQHF
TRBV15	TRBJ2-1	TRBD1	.	TGTGCCACCAGCAGCCCCGAGACAGGGGCCGCCGGTGAGCAGTTCTTC	CATSSPETGAAGEQFF
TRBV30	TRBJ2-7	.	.	TGTGCCTGGAGTAAACGGAGGGCAGGCTACGAGCAGTACTTC	CAWSKRRAGYEQYF
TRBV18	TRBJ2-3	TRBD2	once	TGTGCCAGCTCATTACTAGCGGGAGGAGGGGATACGCAGTATTTT	CASSLLAGGGDTQYF
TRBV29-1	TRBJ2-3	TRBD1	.	TGCAGCGGGGGACAGGCGAGCACAGATACGCAGTATTTT	CSGGQASTDTQYF
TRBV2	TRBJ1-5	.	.	TGTGCCAGCAGTGGGTCAGTTATTAGCAATCAGCCCCAGCATTTT	CASSGSVISNQPQHF
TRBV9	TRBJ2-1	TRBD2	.	TGTGCCAGCAGCGTAGGCACTAGCGGGACCTATCCAAATGAGCAGTTCTTC	CASSVGTSGTYPNEQFF
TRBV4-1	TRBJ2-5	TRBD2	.	TGCGCCAGCAGCGCGAGGACTAGCGGGGGGCAAGAGACCCAGTACTTC	CASSARTSGGQETQYF
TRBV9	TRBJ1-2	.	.	TGTGCCAGCAGCCGACAGGAGAGTCTATATGGCTACACCTTC	CASSRQESLYGYTF
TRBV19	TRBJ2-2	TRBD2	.	TGTGCCAGTACCCTCGGGGGCGGGAGGTACACCGGGGAGCTGTTTTTT	CASTLGGGRYTGELFF
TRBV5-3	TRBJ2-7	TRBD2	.	TGTGCCAGAAGCTTGCAGGCTAGCGGGGCCGTGGAGCAGTACTTC	CARSLQASGAVEQYF
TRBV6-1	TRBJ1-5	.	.	TGTGCCAGCAGCGTACAGGGCATCGTAAATCAGCCCCAGCATTTT	CASSVQGIVNQPQHF
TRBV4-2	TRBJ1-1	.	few	TGTGCCAGCAGCCCCGACCAGGGTCCCAACACTGAAGCTTTCTTT	CASSPDQGPNTEAFF
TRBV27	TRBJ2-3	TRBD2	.	TGTGCCAGCAGTTTATCCGAGACTAGCGGACTGACAGATACGCAGTATTTT	CASSLSETSGLTDTQYF
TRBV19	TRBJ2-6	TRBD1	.	TGTGCCAGTAGTATCGACAGGGGAAACGTCCTGACTTTC	CASSIDRGNVLTF
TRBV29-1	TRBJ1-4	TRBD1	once	TGCAGCGTTTCTCAGGGGGTAGGATATGAAAAACTGTTTTTT	CSVSQGVGYEKLFF
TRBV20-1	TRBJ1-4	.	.	TGCAGTGCTAGACGGGATGAAAAACTGTTTTTT	CSARRDEKLFF
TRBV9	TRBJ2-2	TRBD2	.	TGTGCCAGCAGCGTATCTCTAGCGGGAGTCAACCCGAACACCGGGGAGCTGTTTTTT	CASSVSLAGVNPNTGELFF
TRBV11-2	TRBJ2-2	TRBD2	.	TGTGCCAGCAGCCTAACGGGACTAGCGGTCACCGGGGAGCTGTTTTTT	CASSLTGLAVTGELFF
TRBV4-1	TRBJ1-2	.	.	TGCGCCAGCAGCCCTGACTCCGTCTATGGCTACACCTTC	CASSPDSVYGYTF
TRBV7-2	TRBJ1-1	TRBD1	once	TGTGCCAGCAGCTTAGATGCAAGGACAGGGGAAGCTTTCTTT	CASSLDARTGEAFF
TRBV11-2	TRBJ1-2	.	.	TGTGCCAGCAGCTTAGTCGGGGGAAGTGGCTACACCTTC	CASSLVGGSGYTF
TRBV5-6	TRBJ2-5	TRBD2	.	TGTGCCAGCAGCAGTTGGACTAGCGGGACAAAAGAGACCCAGTACTTC	CASSSWTSGTKETQYF
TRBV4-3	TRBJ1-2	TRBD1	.	TGCGCCAGCAGCCAAGACCAGGGGACAGGCTATGGCTACACCTTC	CASSQDQGTGYGYTF
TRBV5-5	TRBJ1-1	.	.	TGTGCCAGCAGCTTGGCGGCGCAGGGGCGCATGGGCCCCACTGAAGCTTTCTTT	CASSLAAQGRMGPTEAFF
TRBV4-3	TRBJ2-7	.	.	TGCGCCAGCAGCCAAGATCAGGGGTTGAGGAACGAGCAGTACTTC	CASSQDQGLRNEQYF
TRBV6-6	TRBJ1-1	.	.	TGTGCCAGCAGTTACTCGAAACAGCTGAACACTGAAGCTTTCTTT	CASSYSKQLNTEAFF
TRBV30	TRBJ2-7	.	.	TGTGCCTGGACCCCTCCTAGCGCGTTGTTCTACGAGCAGTACTTC	CAWTPPSALFYEQYF
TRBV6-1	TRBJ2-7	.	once	TGTGCCAGCATCCACAGGCCGGACTACGAGCAGTACTTC	CASIHRPDYEQYF
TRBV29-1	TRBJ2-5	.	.	TGCAGCGTTGGACTAAGAGGCGAGACCCAGTACTTC	CSVGLRGETQYF
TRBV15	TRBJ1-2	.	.	TGTGCCACCAGCATGCGACGAGGACGGCCGGAGGGCTATGGCTACACCTTC	CATSMRRGRPEGYGYTF
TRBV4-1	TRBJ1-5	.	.	TGCGCCAGCAGCCAGGGAGGGGGTTGGGGCAATCAGCCCCAGCATTTT	CASSQGGGWGNQPQHF
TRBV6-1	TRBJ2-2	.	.	TGTGCCAGCATTCAGGGGAGTAGTACCGGGGAGCTGTTTTTT	CASIQGSSTGELFF
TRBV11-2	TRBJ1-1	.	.	TGTGCCAGCAGCTTGGGAGTCATGAACACTGAAGCTTTCTTT	CASSLGVMNTEAFF
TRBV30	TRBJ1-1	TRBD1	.	TGTGCCTGCCCCGACCTCCGGACAGGGTCGTACACTGAAGCTTTCTTT	CACPDLRTGSYTEAFF
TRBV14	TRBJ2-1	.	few	TGTGCCAGCAGCCAAGTCGTCACGGGAGAACAGTTCTTC	CASSQVVTGEQFF
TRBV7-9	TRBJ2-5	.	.	TGTGCCAGCAGCTCTTATACCCACGGGGAGACCCAGTACTTC	CASSSYTHGETQYF
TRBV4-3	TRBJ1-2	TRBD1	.	TGCGCCAGCAGCCAAGACCGTACAGGGGGCTATGGCTACACCTTC	CASSQDRTGGYGYTF
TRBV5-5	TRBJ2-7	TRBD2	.	TGTGCCAGCAGTTACGTTAGCGGGCTATCCTACGAGCAGTACTTC	CASSYVSGLSYEQYF
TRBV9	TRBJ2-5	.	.	TGTGCCAGCAGCGCCCTACAAGGCGGCGGAAAAGAGACCCAGTACTTC	CASSALQGGGKETQYF
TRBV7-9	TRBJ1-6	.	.	TGTGCCAGCAGCAATAGTCTGGGCCCCAATTCACCCCTCCACTTT	CASSNSLGPNSPLHF
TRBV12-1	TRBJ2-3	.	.	TGTGCCAGCAGCATCCGGGACAGGATAGTCATAGATACGCAGTATTTT	CASSIRDRIVIDTQYF
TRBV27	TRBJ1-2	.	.	TGTGCCAGCAGTTTACGGGAGGGGTATGGCTACACCTTC	CASSLREGYGYTF
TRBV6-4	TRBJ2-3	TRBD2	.	TGTGCCAGCAGTGACTCAGCGGGAAGACCCACAGATACGCAGTATTTT	CASSDSAGRPTDTQYF
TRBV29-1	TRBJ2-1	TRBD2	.	TGCAGCGCCTCGACTAGCGGGAAAGTCAATGAGCAGTTCTTC	CSASTSGKVNEQFF
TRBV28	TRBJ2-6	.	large	TGTGCCACCTGGGACACCCTTTCTGGGGCCAACGTCCTGACTTTC	CATWDTLSGANVLTF
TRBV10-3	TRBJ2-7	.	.	TGTGCCATCAGTGAGTACAGGTCAAACTCCTACGAGCAGTACTTC	CAISEYRSNSYEQYF
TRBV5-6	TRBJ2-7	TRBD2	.	TGTGCCAGCAGCTTTGGGACTAGCGGGCGCCGACGATCCTACGAGCAGTACTTC	CASSFGTSGRRRSYEQYF
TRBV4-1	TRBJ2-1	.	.	TGCGCCAGCAGCCGGTACAGGGATGGGGCCTACAATGAGCAGTTCTTC	CASSRYRDGAYNEQFF